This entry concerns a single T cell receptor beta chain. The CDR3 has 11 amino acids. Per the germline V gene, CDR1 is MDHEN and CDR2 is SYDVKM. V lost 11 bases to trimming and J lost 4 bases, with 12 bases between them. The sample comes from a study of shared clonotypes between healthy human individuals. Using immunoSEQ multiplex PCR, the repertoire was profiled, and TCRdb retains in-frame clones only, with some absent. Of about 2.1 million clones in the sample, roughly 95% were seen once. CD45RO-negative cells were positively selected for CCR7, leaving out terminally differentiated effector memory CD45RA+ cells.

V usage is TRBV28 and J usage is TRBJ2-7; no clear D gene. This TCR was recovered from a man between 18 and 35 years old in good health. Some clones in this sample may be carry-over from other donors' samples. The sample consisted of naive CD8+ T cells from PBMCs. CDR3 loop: CAWGWGYEQYF. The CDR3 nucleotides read TGTGCCTGGGGATGGGGTTACGAGCAGTACTTC.